This T cell receptor beta chain was profiled in a study of T-cell reconstitution after alpha-beta-depleted transplantation in children. Germline CDR1 ENHRY, CDR2 SYGVKD. Trimming cost V 7 bases and J 8 bases, with 20 bases left between them. This CDR3 has 14 amino acids. It was with unique molecular identifiers that the TCRbeta library was prepared. TCRdb analysed the PCR reads with MiXCR anew, one entry per CDR3 protein. The table shows roughly 300,000 distinct CDR3 sequences, with nearly 10% occurring only once. V usage is TRBV10-3 and J usage is TRBJ1-1, with D possibly being TRBD1 (6 bases). The sequence was collected from a human donor who donated a stem cell graft to a child with SCID. Material: PBMCs from the stem cell graft donor, obtained from the stem cell graft. CDR3 nucleotides: TGTGCCATCACCGAGGACCTTACAGGGCGGGAAGCTTTCTTT. It encodes CAITEDLTGREAFF.